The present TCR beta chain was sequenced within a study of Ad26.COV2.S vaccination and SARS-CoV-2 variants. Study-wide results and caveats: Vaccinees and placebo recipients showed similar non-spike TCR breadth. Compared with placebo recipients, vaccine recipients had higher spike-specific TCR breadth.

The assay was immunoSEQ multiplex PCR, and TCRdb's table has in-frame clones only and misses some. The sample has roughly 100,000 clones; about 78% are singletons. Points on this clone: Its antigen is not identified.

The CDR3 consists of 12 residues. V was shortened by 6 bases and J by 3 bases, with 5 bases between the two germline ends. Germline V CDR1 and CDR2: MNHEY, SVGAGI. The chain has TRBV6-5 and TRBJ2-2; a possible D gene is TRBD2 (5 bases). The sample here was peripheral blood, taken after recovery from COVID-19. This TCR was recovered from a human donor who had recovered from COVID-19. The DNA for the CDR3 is TGTGCCAGCAGGAGGGACACCGGGGAGCTGTTTTTT. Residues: CASRRDTGELFF.